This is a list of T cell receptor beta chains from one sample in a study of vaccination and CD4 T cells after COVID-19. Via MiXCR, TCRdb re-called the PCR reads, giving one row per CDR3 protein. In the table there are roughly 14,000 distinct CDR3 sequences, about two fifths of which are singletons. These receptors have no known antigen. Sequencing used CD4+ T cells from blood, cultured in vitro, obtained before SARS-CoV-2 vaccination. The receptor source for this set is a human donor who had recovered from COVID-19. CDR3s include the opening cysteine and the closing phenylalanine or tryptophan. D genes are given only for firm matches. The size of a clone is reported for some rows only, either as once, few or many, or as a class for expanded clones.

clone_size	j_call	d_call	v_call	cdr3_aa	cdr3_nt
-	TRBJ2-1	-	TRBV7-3	CASSTTGERYNEQFF	TGTGCCAGCAGCACGACGGGGGAGCGGTACAATGAGCAGTTCTTC
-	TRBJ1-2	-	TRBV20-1	CSARDRLRPGRGYTF	TGCAGTGCTAGAGATCGTTTGAGGCCCGGGAGAGGCTACACCTTC
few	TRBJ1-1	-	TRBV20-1	CSARPDGFEAFF	TGCAGTGCTAGACCGGACGGATTTGAAGCTTTCTTT
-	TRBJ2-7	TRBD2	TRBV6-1	CARRAPLAGDVLYEQYF	TGTGCCAGACGAGCCCCGCTAGCGGGAGATGTTTTGTACGAGCAGTACTTC
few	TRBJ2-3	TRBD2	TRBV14	CASSQVGGGVTDTQYF	TGTGCCAGCAGCCAAGTAGGCGGGGGGGTCACAGATACGCAGTATTTT
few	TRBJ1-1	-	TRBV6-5	CASSFPGGNTEAFF	TGTGCCAGCAGTTTCCCCGGGGGTAACACTGAAGCTTTCTTT
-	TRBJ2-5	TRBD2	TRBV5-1	CASSLGGGQQETQYF	TGCGCCAGCAGCTTAGGCGGGGGGCAGCAGGAGACCCAGTACTTC
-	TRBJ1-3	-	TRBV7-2	CASSLGPQGSGNTIYF	TGTGCCAGCAGCTTAGGTCCGCAGGGCTCTGGAAACACCATATATTTT
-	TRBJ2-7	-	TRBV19	CASSGTVSYEQYF	TGTGCCAGTAGTGGGACTGTCTCCTACGAGCAGTACTTC
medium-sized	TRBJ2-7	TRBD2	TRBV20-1	CSAGVAGGPYEQYF	TGCAGTGCTGGTGTAGCGGGAGGGCCCTACGAGCAGTACTTC
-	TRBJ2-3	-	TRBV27	CASSLGGGLDTQYF	TGTGCCAGCAGTTTAGGCGGCGGCCTAGATACGCAGTATTTT
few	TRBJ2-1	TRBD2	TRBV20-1	CSAKRLAGVHNEQFF	TGCAGTGCCAAGCGACTAGCGGGAGTACACAATGAGCAGTTCTTC
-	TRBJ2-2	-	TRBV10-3	CAIRRATSAGELFF	TGTGCCATCAGGAGAGCGACATCGGCCGGGGAGCTGTTTTTT
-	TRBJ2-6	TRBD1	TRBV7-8	CASSGTGAGANVLTF	TGTGCCAGCAGCGGGACAGGGGCAGGGGCCAACGTCCTGACTTTC
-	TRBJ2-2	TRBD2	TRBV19	CASNRPGLAGGYTGELFF	TGTGCCAGTAACAGACCGGGACTAGCGGGAGGCTATACCGGGGAGCTGTTTTTT
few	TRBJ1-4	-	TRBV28	CASSSPAGQLNEKLFF	TGTGCCAGCAGTTCCCCAGCAGGACAGCTTAATGAAAAACTGTTTTTT
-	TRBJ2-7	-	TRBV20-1	CSAPDRLEYEQYF	TGCAGTGCCCCAGACAGACTAGAGTACGAGCAGTACTTC
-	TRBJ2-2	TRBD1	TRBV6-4	CASSSTGTGGTGELFF	TGTGCCAGCAGTTCTACCGGGACAGGGGGCACCGGGGAGCTGTTTTTT
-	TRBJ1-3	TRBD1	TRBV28	CASSRTGQGTRNTIYF	TGTGCCAGCAGCAGAACGGGACAGGGGACCCGAAACACCATATATTTT